The 23 T cell receptor beta chains given below trace back to one sample, sequenced in a study of PD-1 blockade in classical Hodgkin lymphoma. Repertoires were generated with immunoSEQ multiplex PCR, while TCRdb's copy carries only in-frame clones and drops some. The top ten clones hold 6.6% of a sample with 100,000 or so clones, around 89% of them seen once. Relapses following autologous stem cell transplantation were seen in all patients, with brentuximab vedotin exposure varying. Sequences were derived from peripheral blood mononuclear cells (PBMCs), sampled before the second cycle of nivolumab. These receptors all stem from a human donor with classical Hodgkin lymphoma.

The chain joins TRBV7-9 to TRBJ2-7; no reliable D call. The germline V and J ends were trimmed by 5 bases and 2 bases, with 7 bases remaining between them. Germline loops: CDR1 SEHNR, CDR2 FQNEAQ (reference sequence). The CDR3 is 12 residues long. CDR3 nucleotide sequence: TGTGCCAGCAGCCCCTCCACCTACGAGCAGTACTTC. It yields the protein CASSPSTYEQYF. The complete variable domain, with remaining parts taken from reference TRBV7-9 and TRBJ2-7, reads DTGVSQNPRHKITKRGQNVTFRCDPISEHNRLYWYRQTLGQGPEFLTYFQNEAQLEKSRLLSDRFSAERPKGSFSTLEIQRTEQGDSAMYLCASSPSTYEQYFGPGTRLTVT.

V is TRBV30 and J is TRBJ2-1; D gene uncertain. The CDR3 is made up of 11 amino acids. The germline V gene has CDR1 GTSNPN and CDR2 SVGIG (reference sequence). V gave up 4 bases and J gave up 6 bases, with 7 bases separating them. CDR3 protein: CAWTSRNEQFF. CDR3 coding DNA: TGTGCCTGGACTTCGCGCAATGAGCAGTTCTTC. Full variable domain (remainder filled in from reference TRBV30 and TRBJ2-1): SQTIHQWPATLVQPVGSPLSLECTVEGTSNPNLYWYRQAAGRGLQLLFYSVGIGQISSEVPQNLSASRPQDRQFILSSKKLLLSDSGFYLCAWTSRNEQFFGPGTRLTVL.

The CDR3 nucleotides read TGTGCCAGCAGTTACTCCGGACCGGGGGGCAATCAGCCCCAGCATTTT. Protein: CASSYSGPGGNQPQHF. The chain has TRBV6-6 and TRBJ1-5, with D possibly being TRBD1 (5 bases). This CDR3 has 16 residues. Germline V gene lookup returns CDR1 MNHNY and CDR2 SVGAGI (reference sequence). The V and J ends lost 0 bases and 2 bases respectively, with 11 bases between them.

The V and J genes are TRBV5-6 and TRBJ2-7; D gene unclear. In germline, CDR1 is SGHDT, CDR2 YYEEEE. The CDR3 totals 14 residues. Deletions cut 0 bases from V and 0 bases from J, with 7 bases between. This CDR3 reads CASSLDSPSYEQYF. The CDR3 bases are TGTGCCAGCAGCTTGGACAGTCCCTCCTACGAGCAGTACTTC.

The chain uses TRBV4-2 and TRBJ2-7, with D possibly matching TRBD1 (6 bases). Trimming shortened V by 1 base and J by 2 bases, and 12 bases separated the two germline ends. The germline V gene encodes CDR1 LGHNA and CDR2 YNFKEQ. The CDR3 is 15 amino acids. The CDR3 bases are TGTGCCAGCAGCCAAGCAGGGGCAGGGGCCTACGAGCAGTACTTC. Translation: CASSQAGAGAYEQYF.

The chain carries TRBV25-1 and TRBJ1-2, with D uncertain. CDR1 is MGHDK, CDR2 SYGVNS, per germline. V dropped 1 base and J dropped 4 bases, with 16 bases sitting between them. The CDR3 runs to 16 residues. The CDR3, as DNA: TGTGCCAGCAGTGAATGGGAGGGTTCACGGGGCTATGGCTACACCTTC. Translating gives CASSEWEGSRGYGYTF.

Notes on this clone: In the same sample, other DNA sequences code for this CDR3. The rearrangement links TRBV30 to TRBJ1-3, with unresolved D. The germline V gene encodes CDR1 GTSNPN and CDR2 SVGIG (reference sequence). The CDR3 has 11 amino acids. V shed 4 bases and J shed 0 bases, with 1 base lying between them. As DNA, the CDR3 is TGTGCCTGGAACTCTGGAAACACCATATATTTT. Amino acid sequence: CAWNSGNTIYF.

This rearrangement joins TRBV7-2 to TRBJ2-3; weak D call: TRBD2 (5 bases). This CDR3 contains 14 residues. V was cut by 5 bases and J by 6 bases, with 15 bases left in between. Germline assignment: CDR1 SGHTA and CDR2 FQGNSA. CDR3 in amino acids: CASSLSYAGDTQYF. The CDR3, as DNA: TGTGCCAGCAGCCTCTCCTATGCGGGCGATACGCAGTATTTT.

The V and J genes are TRBV7-2 and TRBJ2-5, with 9 bases lining up with TRBD2. V trimming: 3 bases; J trimming: 5 bases; junction bases outside the gene matches: 13. There are 17 residues in the CDR3. Germline assignment: CDR1 SGHTA and CDR2 FQGNSA. CDR3 nucleotide sequence: TGTGCCAGCAGCTTTCCTGTTAAGCGGGGGGCCTGGGAGACCCAGTACTTC. Protein product: CASSFPVKRGAWETQYF.

The V and J genes are TRBV5-6 and TRBJ2-2; 11 positions match TRBD2. V trimming: 0 bases; J trimming: 6 bases; junction bases outside the gene matches: 4. CDR1 and CDR2 (germline): SGHDT, YYEEEE. This CDR3 has 16 amino acids. CDR3 sequence: CASSLGSGGASGELFF. CDR3 bases: TGTGCCAGCAGCTTGGGTAGCGGGGGGGCCTCCGGGGAGCTGTTTTTT.

The V and J genes are TRBV10-3 and TRBJ2-1, with 7 bases that match TRBD2. The trim removed 10 bases at V and 0 bases at J, leaving 12 bases unmatched. Germline assignment: CDR1 ENHRY and CDR2 SYGVKD. The CDR3 covers 16 residues. The CDR3 coding sequence is TGTGCCACCTCTATACTAGCGAGGAGCTCCTACAATGAGCAGTTCTTC. Translating it yields CATSILARSSYNEQFF.

This chain links TRBV4-1 with TRBJ2-5; 7 bases align to TRBD2. The CDR3 extends over 15 amino acids. Unmatched junction bases numbered 9, after V lost 4 bases and J lost 4 bases. Germline V gene lookup returns CDR1 MGHRA and CDR2 YSYEKL. As DNA, the CDR3 is TGCGCCAGCAGCCGTTTGGGACTACCGGGAGAGACCCAGTACTTC. The encoded protein is CASSRLGLPGETQYF.

In this sample, this clone turned up once. This chain uses TRBV15 with TRBJ2-2; either TRBD1 or TRBD2 may fit D (5 bases each). Germline V gene sequence: CDR1 LNHNV, CDR2 YYDKDF (reference sequence). Trimming cost V 0 bases and J 6 bases, with 17 bases left between them. The CDR3 covers 17 residues. CDR3 DNA: TGTGCCACCAGCAGAGAAGGGACGGGAACACCAGCCGGGGAGCTGTTTTTT. This codes for CATSREGTGTPAGELFF.

The V call is TRBV28, the J call TRBJ2-1; unclear D gene. Germline-derived CDR1 and CDR2 are MDHEN and SYDVKM. Trimming removed 11 bases at V and 5 bases at J, with 4 bases between. This CDR3 spans 9 amino acids. CDR3 protein: CARHNEQFF. The CDR3 bases are TGTGCCCGACACAATGAGCAGTTCTTC.

The rearrangement uses TRBV19 and TRBJ2-3, with TRBD2 matching 11 bases. CDR1 LNHDA and CDR2 SQIVND come from the germline V gene (reference sequence). The CDR3 consists of 15 residues. J was trimmed by 3 bases and V by 5 bases; bases with no gene match: 4. CDR3 in amino acids: CASSPLAGGTDTQYF. The CDR3, as DNA: TGTGCCAGTAGTCCTCTAGCGGGGGGAACAGATACGCAGTATTTT. The whole variable domain, filled in from reference TRBV19 and TRBJ2-3, reads DGGITQSPKYLFRKEGQNVTLSCEQNLNHDAMYWYRQDPGQGLRLIYYSQIVNDFQKGDIAEGYSVSREKKESFPLTVTSAQKNPTAFYLCASSPLAGGTDTQYFGPGTRLTVL.

The chain combines TRBV7-9 with TRBJ2-3; TRBD1 might be the D (5 bases). The CDR3 length is 15 residues. The V end lost 0 bases, the J end lost 1 base, and 8 bases lay between the germline ends. Per the germline V gene, CDR1 is SEHNR and CDR2 is FQNEAQ (reference sequence). Here the CDR3 reads CASSLALQGTDTQYF. In DNA, the CDR3 is TGTGCCAGCAGCTTAGCACTACAGGGCACAGATACGCAGTATTTT.

V gene TRBV5-4 combines with J gene TRBJ2-1, with 7 bases matching TRBD2. This CDR3 is 14 amino acids long. Germline lookup yields CDR1 SGHNT and CDR2 YYREEE (reference sequence). The trim removed 0 bases at V and 9 bases at J, leaving 6 bases unmatched. The chain's CDR3 is CASSLAWGEGEQFF. In DNA form, the CDR3 reads TGTGCCAGCAGCTTGGCCTGGGGGGAGGGTGAGCAGTTCTTC. The complete variable domain, with remaining parts taken from reference TRBV5-4 and TRBJ2-1, reads ETGVTQSPTHLIKTRGQQVTLRCSSQSGHNTVSWYQQALGQGPQFIFQYYREEENGRGNFPPRFSGLQFPNYSSELNVNALELDDSALYLCASSLAWGEGEQFFGPGTRLTVL.

The V call is TRBV29-1, the J call TRBJ2-3; TRBD2 agrees at 7 bases. Germline CDR1 reads SQVTM; CDR2 reads ANQGSEA. The CDR3 covers 13 residues. V was clipped by 3 bases and J by 8 bases; unmatched bases: 8. The CDR3 here is CSVDRTSSLTQYF. CDR3 nucleotides: TGCAGCGTTGATAGGACTAGTTCCCTTACGCAGTATTTT.

The rearrangement joins TRBV21-1 to TRBJ1-1; TRBD1 reflects the table's D call only, with no check against the DNA. TRBV21-1 has pseudogene status. The CDR3 is made up of 13 amino acids. CDR3 nucleotide sequence: TGTGCCAGCAGCGCCCGGTCCCAGGGGGGAGCTTTCTTT. Translated, it gives CASSARSQGGAFF.

The chain is built from TRBV4-3 and TRBJ2-5; no reliable D call. Trimming removed 0 bases at V and 4 bases at J, with 9 bases between. CDR3 length: 14 residues. From germline, CDR1 is LGHNA and CDR2 YSLEER. The CDR3 bases are TGCGCCAGCAGCCAAGAAAGAGGTCCAGAGACCCAGTACTTC. This encodes CASSQERGPETQYF.

V gene TRBV7-8 combines with J gene TRBJ2-1, with 8 positions matching TRBD1. Germline V gene lookup returns CDR1 SGHVS and CDR2 FQNEAQ. The CDR3 has 16 amino acids. Trimming removed 3 bases from V and 4 bases from J; junction bases left unmatched: 8. This chain's CDR3 is CASSLGGTGLYNEQFF. The CDR3 DNA follows: TGTGCCAGCAGCTTGGGCGGGACAGGTTTATACAATGAGCAGTTCTTC.

V and J are TRBV7-8 and TRBJ2-7; 10 nucleotides line up with TRBD2. V lost 1 base and J lost 3; bases outside the gene matches: 6. This CDR3 has 16 amino acids. Per germline, CDR1 SGHVS and CDR2 FQNEAQ. DNA of the CDR3: TGTGCCAGCAGCTTAGTTGTGACTAGCGGGTTCTACGAGCAGTACTTC. Its translation is CASSLVVTSGFYEQYF.

In this sample, this clone turned up a few times. The CDR3 bases are TGCGCCAGCAGCCTGGGGTCCGGCACAGATACGCAGTATTTT. Protein sequence: CASSLGSGTDTQYF. The V gene is TRBV4-3, the J gene TRBJ2-3; D is unclear. The V gene's germline CDR1 is LGHNA and CDR2 YSLEER. Trimming removed 4 bases at V and 1 base at J, with 9 bases between. The CDR3 consists of 14 residues.